This T cell receptor beta chain was sequenced for a study of blood T cells in healthy people across ages (dated by TCRdb to between 2015 and 2016). In the study overall: Template switching captured roughly one uniquely barcoded TCR beta cDNA molecule per two T cells in model experiments. Using deep sequencing normalized with unique cDNA molecular identifiers, the study measured how TCR beta repertoire diversity changes with age. The donors were split into four age groups: young (average about 16 years), middle-aged (about 40), aged (about 62) and long-lived (under 90). Donors of different ages were randomly distributed across sequencing lanes to avoid experimental bias. Two additional independent replicas of 1 million unique cDNA reads from the same blood draw were analyzed for two donors (one aged 18 to 29 and one aged 80 or older). What the study reported, not specific to this receptor: Bulk unsorted PBMC profiling prevented conclusive comparison of naive and antigen-experienced compartments. As age increased, observed TCR beta diversity per million T cells dropped in a roughly linear way, and a significant reduction was already evident by age 40. The CMV infection status of donors was not known, potentially confounding age-related changes in expanded clonotypes. A strong correlation was found between observed TCR beta diversity and the percentage of naive T cells measured by flow cytometry. The long-lived group showed more naive CD4+ T cells, fewer expanded clones and increased TCR diversity than the aged group, suggesting age selection. Estimates of total diversity based on one million sequenced T cells were considered lower bounds and underestimates.

The protocol used for the library was 5' RACE. The sequencer was an Illumina HiSeq 2500. A second PCR of roughly 7 to 12 cycles was run with a J-beta primer mix and a sample-barcoded 5' primer. A unique molecular identifier was introduced onto each TCR beta cDNA molecule by a template-switch 5' adaptor carrying 12 random nucleotides. Each sample yielded at least 3 million CDR3-containing paired-end reads. First-strand cDNA synthesis was performed from all RNA using the Mint cDNA synthesis kit, with priming by a TRBC-specific oligonucleotide. All cDNA was treated with uracil-DNA glycosylase and then went through a first 18-cycle PCR with the universal primers M1SS and BC2_uni_R. Per the original workflow: For normalization, 1 million high-quality reads, each with a distinct molecular identifier, were randomly selected from each sample. Instead of being binned into consensus sequences, reads with shared molecular identifiers were discarded. MiTCR, run with a Q25 quality threshold and the strictest error-elimination algorithm, handled CDR3 identification, clonotype clustering and error correction. A nonparametric unseen species model with Euler transformation was used to estimate lower-bound total TCR beta diversity. The public reads were quality trimmed at Q25 with fastp and then assembled into clones with MiXCR by TCRdb, keeping productive beta chains. Duplicate CDR3 protein sequences are folded into a single record with the most common DNA and genes. V and J calls and clone size were set by TCRdb, not the authors. For this sample the table gives around 650,000 distinct CDR3 sequences, of which roughly 32% were detected only once. 15% of the sample is taken by the ten largest.

There are 12 amino acids in the CDR3, from cysteine to phenylalanine inclusive. The DNA shown is the 36-base CDR3, in frame from base 1. From a lookup of the germline V gene, CDR1 and CDR2 are LGHNA and YNFKEQ. V and J lose 4 bases and 10 bases, and a span of 11 bases separates them. This clonotype was counted many times. The antigen this receptor binds is unknown. Per-base qualities were not stored, and no clone one base away is much larger. Systemically healthy Caucasian individuals from Russia, some 38 in total and aged roughly 6 to 100 years, were included as donors. About 10 milliliters of peripheral blood were collected from each donor into EDTA-treated Vacutainer tubes. Ficoll-Paque density-gradient centrifugation was used to isolate PBMCs, with at least 6 million obtained per sample. Total RNA, at least 5.5 micrograms per sample, was extracted from PBMCs with Trizol reagent. Naive CD45RAhigh/CD27high T cell percentages were measured by flow cytometry on a PBMC aliquot from every donor.

The receptor was isolated from a woman at least 80 years old in good health. Donor details come from another sample of the same person, matched by shared clones. The V and J segments used are TRBV4-2 and TRBJ2-1, with the D gene too uncertain to name. The sequenced material came from blood. CDR3 reads: CASSPLAGEQFF. In nucleotide form, the sequence is TGTGCCAGCAGCCCTTTAGCTGGGGAGCAGTTCTTC.